Listed here are 21 T cell receptor beta chains from one sample, sequenced in a study. MiXCR, applied by TCRdb to the RT-PCR reads, yields one record per CDR3 protein. The profile covers 550,000 to 750,000 distinct CDR3 sequences, with 14% appearing a single time and around 3.3% taken by the ten largest. What was sequenced was memory CD4+ T cells from blood. Receptors were obtained from a female donor in good health, serving as a healthy control.

This clonotype was detected a few times. This chain links TRBV20-1 with TRBJ2-5; 10 nucleotides match TRBD2. The J segment lost 4 bases and the V segment lost 6 bases, leaving 5 bases of the junction unmatched. Germline V gene data show CDR1 as DFQATT and CDR2 as SNEGSKA (reference sequence). The CDR3 is 13 residues long. Here the CDR3 DNA reads TGCAGTGCGCAACCTAGCGGGAGAGAGACCCAGTACTTC. Protein: CSAQPSGRETQYF.

In its sample, this clonotype was seen many times. The chain uses TRBV5-1 and TRBJ2-3, with D uncertain. The germline V gene has CDR1 SGHRS and CDR2 YFSETQ. The CDR3 is 16 amino acids. V was pared by 4 bases and J by 0 bases, with 15 bases between. CDR3 sequence (DNA): TGCGCCAGCAGCGAAGGTGCGGTACTGAGCACAGATACGCAGTATTTT. It specifies CASSEGAVLSTDTQYF.

V is TRBV25-1 and J is TRBJ2-5; tentatively, D is TRBD2 (5 bases). Germline loops: CDR1 MGHDK, CDR2 SYGVNS. Trimming cost V 3 bases and J 1 base, with 12 bases left between them. The CDR3 length is 15 residues. The chain's CDR3 is CASSDYRGSQETQYF. The DNA of the CDR3 is TGTGCCAGCAGTGACTATCGAGGGTCCCAAGAGACCCAGTACTTC. Filled out from reference TRBV25-1 and TRBJ2-5, the complete variable domain reads EADIYQTPRYLVIGTGKKITLECSQTMGHDKMYWYQQDPGMELHLIHYSYGVNSTEKGDLSSESTVSRIRTEHFPLTLESARPSHTSQYLCASSDYRGSQETQYFGPGTRLLVL.

This rearrangement joins TRBV6-2 or TRBV6-3 to TRBJ2-7, with D hard to call. The CDR3 is 14 amino acids. Germline V gene lookup returns CDR1 MNHEY and CDR2 SVGEGT. V was clipped by 0 bases and J by 2 bases, with 8 bases between them. CDR3: CASSYSTLAYEQYF. Written as DNA, the CDR3 is TGTGCCAGCAGTTACTCGACCCTGGCCTACGAGCAGTACTTC.

This clonotype was detected a few times. The chain uses TRBV6-5 and TRBJ2-1, with TRBD1 identical over 8 bases. CDR3 length equals 16 residues. The junction had 10 bases not matched to a gene; V was cut back by 3 bases and J by 6 bases. Germline values: CDR1 MNHEY, CDR2 SVGAGI. The CDR3 is CASSYGPGQGTNEQFF. In DNA, the CDR3 is TGTGCCAGCAGTTATGGACCAGGACAGGGTACCAATGAGCAGTTCTTC.

V is TRBV20-1 and J is TRBJ2-1; D gene unclear. Trimming removed 0 bases from V and 0 bases from J, with 12 bases in between. CDR1 and CDR2 (germline): DFQATT, SNEGSKA (reference sequence). There are 16 residues in the CDR3. The CDR3 DNA is TGCAGTGCTAGAGATCAAGGCTACAGCTCCTACAATGAGCAGTTCTTC. Amino acid sequence: CSARDQGYSSYNEQFF.

This rearrangement joins TRBV18 to TRBJ2-7; possibly TRBD2 for D (6 bases). CDR1 and CDR2 from the germline V gene are KGHSH and LQKENI. This CDR3 has 13 residues. V shed 5 bases and J shed 6 bases, with 14 bases lying between them. CDR3 protein: CASSRDSSSEQYF. In DNA, the CDR3 is TGTGCCAGCTCAAGGGACTCGTCGAGCGAGCAGTACTTC.

This clonotype was seen only a few times. The V call is TRBV20-1, the J call TRBJ1-2; TRBD1 agrees at 9 bases. The germline V gene encodes CDR1 DFQATT and CDR2 SNEGSKA (reference sequence). The CDR3 spans 15 residues. Trimming cost V 3 bases and J 7 bases; bases outside gene matches: 12. The CDR3 spells CSARDPGQGWGGYTF. The CDR3 DNA is TGCAGTGCTAGGGACCCGGGACAGGGTTGGGGTGGCTACACCTTC.

This clonotype was found many times. V gene TRBV29-1 combines with J gene TRBJ2-7; D remains ambiguous. Trimming stripped 4 bases from V and 1 base from J, with 14 bases between. CDR1 and CDR2 from the germline V gene are SQVTM and ANQGSEA. This CDR3 contains 14 residues. The CDR3 region is CSVGNSLGSYEQYF. The CDR3 DNA follows: TGCAGCGTTGGGAACAGCCTAGGTTCCTACGAGCAGTACTTC.

The chain uses TRBV28 and TRBJ2-1; D is ambiguous. Trimming stripped 8 bases from V and 7 bases from J, with 9 bases between. Germline assignment: CDR1 MDHEN and CDR2 SYDVKM. The CDR3 spans 11 residues. The CDR3 nucleotides read TGTGCCAGCTTATTCGGGAATGAGCAGTTCTTC. This gives the protein CASLFGNEQFF.

Many counts were recorded for this clonotype. J is TRBJ1-1 and V is TRBV5-1, with a possible D match to TRBD1 (5 bases). CDR3 length: 16 residues. CDR1 is SGHRS and CDR2 is YFSETQ in the germline V gene. Trimming removed 2 bases at V and 1 base at J, with 15 bases between. CDR3 bases: TGCGCCAGCAGCTTACAAGGGGTCGGGGCGAACACTGAAGCTTTCTTT. Encoded protein: CASSLQGVGANTEAFF.

The gene calls are TRBV23-1 and TRBJ1-1; possible D gene TRBD1, 5 bases. TRBV23-1 is identified as an open reading frame with a role that is uncertain. Trimming removed 5 bases at V and 6 bases at J, with 16 bases between. The CDR3 covers 14 residues. CDR3 protein: CASSVKAGYAEAFF. In DNA, the CDR3 is TGCGCCAGCAGTGTGAAGGCAGGGTACGCTGAAGCTTTCTTT.

This clonotype was counted between two and nine times. The V gene is TRBV5-6, the J gene TRBJ2-5; no firm D call. V was cut by 4 bases and J by 1 base, with 17 bases left in between. This CDR3 is 16 amino acids long. The germline CDR1 and CDR2 sequences are SGHDT and YYEEEE. The CDR3 DNA reads TGTGCCAGCAGCAAGTGGCCCCTGCGCATCCAAGAGACCCAGTACTTC. Its translation is CASSKWPLRIQETQYF.

This clonotype was detected ten times or more. CDR3 protein: CASGQQVPAFF. In DNA form, the CDR3 reads TGCGCCAGCGGACAACAGGTGCCCGCTTTCTTT. The genes are TRBV5-1 and TRBJ1-1, with D possibly being TRBD1 (5 bases). V gave up 7 bases and J gave up 11 bases, with 15 bases separating them. The CDR3 length is 11 residues. CDR1 and CDR2 (germline): SGHRS, YFSETQ.

This clonotype was observed a single time. This chain uses TRBV11-3 with TRBJ2-1; no clear D gene. The germline V and J ends were trimmed by 8 bases and 5 bases, with 10 bases remaining between them. Germline CDR1 is SGHNT and CDR2 is YENEEA. The CDR3 runs to 12 residues. This CDR3 reads CASQPPHNEQFF. The CDR3 DNA sequence: TGTGCCAGCCAACCCCCCCACAATGAGCAGTTCTTC.

This clonotype was picked up many times. The J gene is TRBJ2-7, the V gene TRBV7-2; TRBD1 aligns across 10 bases. V was clipped by 3 bases and J by 6 bases; unmatched bases: 2. The germline V gene has CDR1 SGHTA and CDR2 FQGNSA. The CDR3 is made up of 13 amino acids. The CDR3 sequence is CASSFGTGVEQYF. CDR3 sequence (DNA): TGTGCCAGCAGCTTTGGGACAGGGGTCGAGCAGTACTTC.

The CDR3 sequence is CASSEPWLYEQYF. CDR3 coding DNA: TGTGCCAGCAGCGAGCCTTGGCTCTACGAGCAGTACTTC. The chain recombines TRBV6-2 or TRBV6-3 with TRBJ2-7; D call uncertain. CDR1 and CDR2 (germline): MNHEY, SVGEGT. V gave up 6 bases and J gave up 3 bases, with 12 bases separating them. The CDR3 covers 13 residues.

This clonotype was seen repeatedly, ten times or more. The CDR3 coding sequence is TGCAGTGCTAGTGGGCGGGATGTTTCTCCGTACGAGCAGTACTTC. It encodes CSASGRDVSPYEQYF. The chain couples TRBV20-1 to TRBJ2-7; possibly TRBD2 for D (6 bases). Germline assignment: CDR1 DFQATT and CDR2 SNEGSKA (reference sequence). CDR3 size: 15 residues. The V end lost 3 bases, the J end lost 4 bases, and 19 bases lay between the germline ends.

The rearrangement uses TRBV6-2 or TRBV6-3 and TRBJ1-5; D unresolved. Germline V gene data show CDR1 as MNHEY and CDR2 as SVGEGT. This CDR3 spans 15 amino acids. Trimming removed 6 bases at V and 2 bases at J, with 14 bases between. The CDR3 bases are TGTGCCAGCAGGGCCACAAAATTGGGCAATCAGCCCCAGCATTTT. Translating gives CASRATKLGNQPQHF.

In regard to this clonotype: Since no conserved phenylalanine or tryptophan closes the CDR3, a read error is the likely cause. This chain links TRBV6-2 or TRBV6-3 with TRBJ1-1; D is unresolved. V was cut by 6 bases and J by 2 bases, with 7 bases left in between. Germline assignment: CDR1 MNHEY and CDR2 SVGEGT. The CDR3 is 12 residues long. Here the CDR3 DNA reads TGTGCCAGCAGAGAAAGTAACACTGAAGCTTTCCTT. Translation gives CASRESNTEAFL.

The V and J genes are TRBV20-1 and TRBJ1-1; 10 nucleotides agree with TRBD1. Germline CDR1 DFQATT, CDR2 SNEGSKA (reference sequence). J lost 2 bases, V lost 5 bases, and 5 bases had no gene match. The length of the CDR3 is 14 residues. The CDR3 region is CSAGGQGTNTEAFF. The CDR3 nucleotides are TGCAGTGCTGGGGGACAGGGGACCAACACTGAAGCTTTCTTT.